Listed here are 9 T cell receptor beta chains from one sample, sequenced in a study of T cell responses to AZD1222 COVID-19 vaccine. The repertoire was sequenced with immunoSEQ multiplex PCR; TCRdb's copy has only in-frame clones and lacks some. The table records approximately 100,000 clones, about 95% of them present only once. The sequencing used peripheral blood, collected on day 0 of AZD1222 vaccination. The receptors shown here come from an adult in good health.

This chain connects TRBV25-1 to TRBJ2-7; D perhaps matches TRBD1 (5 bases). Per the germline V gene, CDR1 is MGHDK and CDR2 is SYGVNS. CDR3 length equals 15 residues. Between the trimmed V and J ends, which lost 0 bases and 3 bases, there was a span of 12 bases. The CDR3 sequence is CASSEYQDTFYEQYF. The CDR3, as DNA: TGTGCCAGCAGTGAATATCAGGACACCTTCTACGAGCAGTACTTC.

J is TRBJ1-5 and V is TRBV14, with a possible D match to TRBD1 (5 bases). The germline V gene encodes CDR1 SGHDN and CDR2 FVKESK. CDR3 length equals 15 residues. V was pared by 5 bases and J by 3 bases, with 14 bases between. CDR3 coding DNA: TGTGCCAGCAGCTCCGGGACGGCTAACAATCAGCCCCAGCATTTT. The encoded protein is CASSSGTANNQPQHF.

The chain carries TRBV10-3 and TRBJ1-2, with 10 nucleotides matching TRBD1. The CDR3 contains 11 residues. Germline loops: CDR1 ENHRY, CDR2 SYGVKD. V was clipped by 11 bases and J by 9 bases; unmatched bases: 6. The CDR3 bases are TGTGCCGTCGGGACAGGGGAGAGCTACACCTTC. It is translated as CAVGTGESYTF.

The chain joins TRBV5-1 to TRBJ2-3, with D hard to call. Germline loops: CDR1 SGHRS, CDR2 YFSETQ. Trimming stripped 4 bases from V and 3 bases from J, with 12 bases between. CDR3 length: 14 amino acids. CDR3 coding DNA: TGCGCCAGCAGCATAGGGTCGGAGACAGATACGCAGTATTTT. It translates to CASSIGSETDTQYF.

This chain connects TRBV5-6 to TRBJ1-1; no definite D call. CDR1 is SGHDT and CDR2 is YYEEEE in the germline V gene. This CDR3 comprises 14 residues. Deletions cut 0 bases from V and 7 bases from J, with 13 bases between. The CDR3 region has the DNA TGTGCCAGCAGCTTGGTATCTCATTTTGGTGAAGCTTTCTTT. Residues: CASSLVSHFGEAFF.

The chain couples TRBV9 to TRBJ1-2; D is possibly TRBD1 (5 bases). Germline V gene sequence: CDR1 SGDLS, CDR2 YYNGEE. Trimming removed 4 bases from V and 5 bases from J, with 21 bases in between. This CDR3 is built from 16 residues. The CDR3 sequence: CASSPSKTTAHYGYTF. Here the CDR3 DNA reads TGTGCCAGCAGCCCATCCAAAACGACAGCCCATTATGGCTACACCTTC.

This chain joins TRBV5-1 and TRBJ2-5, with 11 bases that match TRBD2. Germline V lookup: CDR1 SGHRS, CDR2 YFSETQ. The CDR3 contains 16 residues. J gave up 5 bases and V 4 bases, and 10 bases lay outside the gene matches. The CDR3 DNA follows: TGCGCCAGCAGCAGGATGTTAGCGGGGGGGCCGGAGACCCAGTACTTC. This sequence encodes CASSRMLAGGPETQYF.

The chain's CDR3 is CASGWISVAFF. The DNA for the CDR3 is TGTGCCAGCGGTTGGATAAGCGTTGCTTTCTTT. The V call is TRBV12-3 or TRBV12-4, the J call TRBJ1-1; no firm D call. The ends were cut back, 8 bases at V and 11 bases at J, with 15 bases in the middle. The CDR3 spans 11 residues.

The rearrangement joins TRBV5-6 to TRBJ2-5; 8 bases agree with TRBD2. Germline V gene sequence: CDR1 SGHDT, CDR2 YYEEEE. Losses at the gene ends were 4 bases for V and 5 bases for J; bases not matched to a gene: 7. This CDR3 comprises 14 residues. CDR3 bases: TGTGCCAGCAGCCGGGGGGGTTACGAGGAGACCCAGTACTTC. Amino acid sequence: CASSRGGYEETQYF.